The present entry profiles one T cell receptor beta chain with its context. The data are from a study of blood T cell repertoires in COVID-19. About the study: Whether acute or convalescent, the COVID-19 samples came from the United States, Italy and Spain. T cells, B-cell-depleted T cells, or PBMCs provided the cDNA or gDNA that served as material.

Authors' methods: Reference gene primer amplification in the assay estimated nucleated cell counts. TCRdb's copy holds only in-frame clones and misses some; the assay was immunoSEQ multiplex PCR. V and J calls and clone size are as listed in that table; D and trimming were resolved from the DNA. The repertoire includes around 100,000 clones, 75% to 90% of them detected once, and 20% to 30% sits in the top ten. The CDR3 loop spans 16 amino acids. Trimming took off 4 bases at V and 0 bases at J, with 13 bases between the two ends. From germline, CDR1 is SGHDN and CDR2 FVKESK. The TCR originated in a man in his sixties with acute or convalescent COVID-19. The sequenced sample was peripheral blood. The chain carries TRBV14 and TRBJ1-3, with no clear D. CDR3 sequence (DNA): TGTGCCAGCAGCCCCCTTACTGAAAGCTCTGGAAACACCATATATTTT. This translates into CASSPLTESSGNTIYF.